Listed here are 22 T cell receptor beta chains from one sample, sequenced in a study of OX40 agonist ivuxolimab in advanced cancers. Library construction relied on the immunoSEQ multiplex PCR assay. This is the immuneACCESS table as TCRdb keeps it, with only in-frame sequences that have V and J called. A part of the clones is gone; compared with another copy, unresolved V genes explain less than half, and the rest is unexplained. For this sample there are about 63,000 clones; roughly nine tenths appear just once. The leading ten clones occupy roughly 0.69% of the sample. This sample comprised CD4+ or CD8+ T cells sorted from blood, obtained in a trial of the OX40 agonist ivuxolimab. The source is an adult with an advanced solid tumor such as melanoma, head and neck, liver or kidney cancer.

J is TRBJ2-1 and V is TRBV7-2, with 8 bases that match TRBD2. CDR3 length: 16 residues. V trimming: 2 bases; J trimming: 7 bases; junction bases outside the gene matches: 10. The germline CDR1 and CDR2 sequences are SGHTA and FQGNSA. The CDR3 bases are TGTGCCAGCAGCTTATCGGCGAGCGGGAGAATAAATGAGCAGTTCTTC. Amino acid sequence: CASSLSASGRINEQFF.

The chain combines TRBV5-1 with TRBJ2-2; D gene uncertain. The V and J ends lost 6 bases and 3 bases respectively, with 15 bases between them. The CDR3 extends over 15 amino acids. CDR1 SGHRS and CDR2 YFSETQ come from the germline V gene. The CDR3 reads CASTLRRADTGELFF. The CDR3 coding sequence is TGCGCCAGCACCCTTCGACGGGCCGACACCGGGGAGCTGTTTTTT.

The rearrangement links TRBV5-1 to TRBJ2-2, with 8 positions matching TRBD2. The CDR3 is made up of 16 amino acids. Germline trimming cut 4 bases from V and 0 bases from J; bases unmatched to any gene: 5. Germline-derived CDR1 and CDR2 are SGHRS and YFSETQ. CDR3 loop: CASSPNSGANTGELFF. The CDR3 DNA sequence: TGCGCCAGCAGCCCTAATAGCGGGGCGAACACCGGGGAGCTGTTTTTT.

V is TRBV10-3 and J is TRBJ1-2; tentative D call: TRBD1 (6 bases). CDR1 is ENHRY, CDR2 SYGVKD, per germline. V lost 2 bases, J lost 0 bases, and 13 bases lay in between. There are 16 residues in the CDR3. The CDR3 DNA is TGTGCCATCAGTGAGAGTCGGACAGCAACTAACTATGGCTACACCTTC. The encoded protein is CAISESRTATNYGYTF.

The V call is TRBV7-2, the J call TRBJ2-3; D gene unclear. The length of the CDR3 is 15 residues. Trimming took 2 bases from V and 0 from J, leaving 9 bases between them. Germline loops: CDR1 SGHTA, CDR2 FQGNSA. The CDR3 here is CASSLYRTSTDTQYF. The CDR3 DNA is TGTGCCAGCAGCTTATACAGAACTAGCACAGATACGCAGTATTTT.

The genes are TRBV7-8 and TRBJ2-5, with 7 bases aligning to TRBD2. CDR1 and CDR2 (germline): SGHVS, FQNEAQ. V was pared by 5 bases and J by 2 bases, with 8 bases of the junction left unmatched. The CDR3 sequence is 15 residues long. In nucleotides, the CDR3 is TGTGCCAGCAGCCGCGGGAGAATCGGGCAAGAGACCCAGTACTTC. It codes for CASSRGRIGQETQYF.

This clone was counted between two and nine times. This chain uses TRBV10-2 with TRBJ2-7; 9 bases agree with TRBD2. The germline gives CDR1 WSHSY, CDR2 SAAADI. The CDR3 spans 18 residues. J was trimmed by 0 bases and V by 0 bases; bases with no gene match: 9. CDR3 sequence (DNA): TGCGCCAGCAGTGAGTCGCCCTGGGTAGCGGGAGCCTCCTACGAGCAGTACTTC. Translation: CASSESPWVAGASYEQYF.

This chain joins TRBV28 and TRBJ1-2; tentative D call: TRBD1 (5 bases). The germline V gene has CDR1 MDHEN and CDR2 SYDVKM. This CDR3 region has 17 residues. V was clipped by 3 bases and J by 2 bases, with 19 bases between them. Written as DNA, the CDR3 is TGTGCCAGCAGTTTGGCAGGAGGAGGGGCGACAAACTATGGCTACACCTTC. This encodes CASSLAGGGATNYGYTF.

The CDR3 protein is CASSRGSGNTIYF. DNA for the CDR3: TGTGCCAGCAGCCGGGGTTCTGGAAACACCATATATTTT. The V call is TRBV5-8, the J call TRBJ1-3, with D hard to call. This CDR3 contains 13 residues. Germline CDR1 reads SGHTS; CDR2 reads YDEGEE. The ends were cut back, 4 bases at V and 1 base at J, with 6 bases in the middle.

V is TRBV21-1 and J is TRBJ2-7; the DNA was not used to check the table's D call, TRBD2. TRBV21-1 is a known pseudogene. The CDR3 runs 13 residues. CDR3 region: CASSRGTRQEQYF. The CDR3 coding sequence is TGTGCCAGCAGCAGGGGGACTAGACAAGAGCAGTACTTC.

The chain couples TRBV30 to TRBJ1-1; D may be TRBD1 (5 bases). The V and J ends lost 2 bases and 4 bases respectively, with 8 bases between them. Germline V gives CDR1 GTSNPN, CDR2 SVGIG (reference sequence). The CDR3 is 12 residues long. Here the CDR3 reads CAWSRGTTEAFF. CDR3 nucleotides: TGTGCCTGGAGTCGGGGGACCACTGAAGCTTTCTTT.

The chain combines TRBV2 with TRBJ2-1, with unresolved D. The CDR3 covers 15 residues. Trimming cost V 8 bases and J 6 bases, with 20 bases left between them. Germline CDR1 and CDR2: SNHLY and FYNNEI. The CDR3 bases are TGTGCCAGCTGTATGGACGGCGGTCCTCTCAATGAGCAGTTCTTC. Translated, it gives CASCMDGGPLNEQFF. The entire variable domain, with the rest obtained from reference TRBV2 and TRBJ2-1, is as follows: EPEVTQTPSHQVTQMGQEVILRCVPISNHLYFYWYRQILGQKVEFLVSFYNNEISEKSEIFDDQFSVERPDGSNFTLKIRSTKLEDSAMYFCASCMDGGPLNEQFFGPGTRLTVL.

This chain uses TRBV5-8 with TRBJ1-1; D is uncertain. Between the trimmed V and J ends, which lost 0 bases and 3 bases, there was a span of 9 bases. The CDR3 runs 14 residues. Germline assignment: CDR1 SGHTS and CDR2 YDEGEE. The CDR3 region has the DNA TGTGCCAGCAGCTTGGGGCGTTCCTACACTGAAGCTTTCTTT. Amino acids: CASSLGRSYTEAFF.

This clone was detected once. The DNA for the CDR3 is TGTGCCAGTAGTATAGGGGTCGATCAGCCCCAGCATTTT. This encodes CASSIGVDQPQHF. The V call is TRBV19, the J call TRBJ1-5; no clear D gene. CDR1 is LNHDA, CDR2 SQIVND, per germline (reference sequence). This CDR3 is built from 13 residues. Trimming shortened V by 1 base and J by 5 bases, and 6 bases separated the two germline ends.

This chain uses TRBV5-1 with TRBJ1-6, with 12 positions matching TRBD1. The CDR3 contains 17 residues. Germline trimming cut 0 bases from V and 7 bases from J; bases unmatched to any gene: 5. Per germline, CDR1 SGHRS and CDR2 YFSETQ. CDR3 nucleotides: TGCGCCAGCAGCTTGGTCTCCGGGACAGGGGGCAATTCACCCCTCCACTTT. It yields the protein CASSLVSGTGGNSPLHF.

The table lists this clone with a count of one. The gene calls are TRBV29-1 and TRBJ1-2; 10 nucleotides align to TRBD1. The CDR3 is 13 residues long. J lost 5 bases, V lost 4 bases, and 4 bases had no gene match. Per germline, CDR1 SQVTM and CDR2 ANQGSEA. The chain's CDR3 is CSVVTGGGYGYTF. CDR3 in DNA: TGCAGCGTTGTGACAGGGGGCGGTTATGGCTACACCTTC.

The genes are TRBV5-8 and TRBJ1-5; 8 nucleotides match TRBD1. Germline CDR1 is SGHTS and CDR2 is YDEGEE. CDR3 size: 16 residues. The J segment lost 1 base and the V segment lost 3 bases, leaving 6 bases of the junction unmatched. As DNA, the CDR3 is TGTGCCAGCAGCTCCCCCCGGACAGGGAGCAATCAGCCCCAGCATTTT. This translates into CASSSPRTGSNQPQHF.

V is TRBV5-4 and J is TRBJ2-3, with TRBD2 matching 13 bases. The CDR3 totals 17 residues. J gave up 2 bases and V 3 bases, and 6 bases lay outside the gene matches. The germline V gene has CDR1 SGHNT and CDR2 YYREEE (reference sequence). The CDR3 sequence: CASSSGLAGANTDTQYF. The CDR3 nucleotides are TGTGCCAGCAGCTCCGGACTAGCGGGGGCGAACACAGATACGCAGTATTTT.

This chain uses TRBV7-9 with TRBJ2-4; D is ambiguous. Germline V gives CDR1 SEHNR, CDR2 FQNEAQ (reference sequence). This CDR3 region has 16 residues. Trimming took off 1 base at V and 0 bases at J, with 10 bases between the two ends. The CDR3 loop reads CASSLDLFLAKNIQYF. CDR3 bases: TGTGCCAGCAGCTTAGATCTGTTTCTAGCCAAAAACATTCAGTACTTC.

The chain has TRBV29-1 and TRBJ2-3, with 7 bases that match TRBD1. This CDR3 has 14 amino acids. From germline, CDR1 is SQVTM and CDR2 ANQGSEA. V dropped 6 bases and J dropped 0; count of bases not matched to a gene: 6. The CDR3 DNA reads as TGCAGCGTAAGTGACAGGGATAGCACAGATACGCAGTATTTT. Translation gives CSVSDRDSTDTQYF.

The genes are TRBV6-1 and TRBJ1-2; D gene uncertain. Germline V gene sequence: CDR1 MNHNS, CDR2 SASEGT. The CDR3 covers 18 residues. The V end lost 0 bases, the J end lost 2 bases, and 19 bases lay between the germline ends. CDR3 bases: TGTGCCAGCAGTGAAGCGCTAATAGTGACATTAGAAAACTATGGCTACACCTTC. This gives the protein CASSEALIVTLENYGYTF.

The chain carries TRBV29-1 and TRBJ2-7; 9 bases line up with TRBD1. The CDR3 has 13 amino acids. After removal of 4 bases from V and 2 bases from J, the junction contained 3 bases not matched to a gene. CDR1 is SQVTM and CDR2 is ANQGSEA in the germline V gene. The CDR3 DNA sequence: TGCAGCGTTGTTGGGACAGGGACCTACGAGCAGTACTTC. Translating gives CSVVGTGTYEQYF.